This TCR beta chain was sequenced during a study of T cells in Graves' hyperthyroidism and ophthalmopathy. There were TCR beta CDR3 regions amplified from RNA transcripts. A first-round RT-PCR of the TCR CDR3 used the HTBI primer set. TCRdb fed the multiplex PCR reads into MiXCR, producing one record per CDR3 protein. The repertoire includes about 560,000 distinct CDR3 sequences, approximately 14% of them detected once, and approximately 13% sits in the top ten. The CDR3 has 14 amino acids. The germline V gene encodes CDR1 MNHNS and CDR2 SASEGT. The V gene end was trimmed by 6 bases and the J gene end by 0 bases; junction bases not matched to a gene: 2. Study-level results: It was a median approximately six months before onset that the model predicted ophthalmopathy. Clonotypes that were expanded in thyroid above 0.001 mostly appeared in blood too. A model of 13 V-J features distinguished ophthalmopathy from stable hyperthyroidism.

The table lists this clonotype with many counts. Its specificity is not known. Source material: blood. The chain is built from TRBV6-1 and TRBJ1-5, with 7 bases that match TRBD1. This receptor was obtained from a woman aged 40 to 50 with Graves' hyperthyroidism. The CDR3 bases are TGTGCCAGCAGGACAGGGAATAGCAATCAGCCCCAGCATTTT. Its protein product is CASRTGNSNQPQHF.